The clone carrying this T cell receptor beta chain was counted a few times. These data belong to a study of T-cell reconstitution after alpha-beta-depleted transplantation in children. Germline lookup yields CDR1 MNHEY and CDR2 SVGAGI. V was cut by 0 bases and J by 0 bases, with 9 bases left in between. The CDR3 spans 15 residues. Preparation of the TCRbeta library was carried out with unique molecular identifiers. Via MiXCR, TCRdb re-called the PCR reads, giving one row per CDR3 protein. Of 200,000 to 250,000 distinct CDR3 sequences listed, 9.5% to 15% were seen once; the top ten hold approximately 2.4%.

This sample comprised PBMCs from the stem cell graft donor, obtained from the stem cell graft. The chain is built from TRBV6-5 and TRBJ2-7; D possibly corresponds to TRBD1 (5 bases). The sequence derives from a human donor who donated a stem cell graft to a child with acute lymphoblastic leukemia. CDR3 in DNA: TGTGCCAGCAGTTACTCGAGACAGCACTCCTACGAGCAGTACTTC. Protein sequence: CASSYSRQHSYEQYF.